Listed below are T cell receptor beta chains from one sample, sequenced in a study of blood T cell repertoires in COVID-19. Sequenced by immunoSEQ multiplex PCR; TCRdb stores in-frame clones only, minus some. The data hold 180,000 or so clones, with 80% observed a single time. Sequencing was carried out using PBMCs or T cells enriched from blood (not recorded which). The source of these receptors is a man aged 55 to 70 who had been exposed to COVID-19. Both conserved end residues are part of each CDR3. The D gene is left open where the match is weak. The size of a clone is reported for some rows only, either as once, few or many, or as a class for expanded clones.

clone_size,v_call,d_call,j_call,cdr3_aa,cdr3_nt
.,TRBV5-1,.,TRBJ2-7,CASSLGSGNEQYF,TGCGCCAGCAGCTTGGGGTCCGGGAACGAGCAGTACTTC
.,TRBV11-2,.,TRBJ2-1,CASSLSQTYNEQFF,TGTGCCAGCAGCTTGTCTCAGACCTACAATGAGCAGTTCTTC
.,TRBV30,TRBD1,TRBJ1-4,CAWRTPDRGEKLFF,TGTGCCTGGAGGACCCCGGACAGGGGCGAAAAACTGTTTTTT
many,TRBV7-3,.,TRBJ2-1,CASSYRQRVGSYNEQFF,TGTGCCAGCAGCTATCGGCAGCGGGTGGGCTCCTACAATGAGCAGTTCTTC
.,TRBV30,.,TRBJ2-5,CAWTKWGGAGETQYF,TGTGCCTGGACTAAGTGGGGGGGCGCCGGAGAGACCCAGTACTTC
.,TRBV2,.,TRBJ2-2,CASREEVTGELFF,TGTGCCAGCAGAGAGGAGGTCACCGGGGAGCTGTTTTTT
.,TRBV2,.,TRBJ1-1,CASNRVNTEAFF,TGTGCCAGCAACAGGGTGAACACTGAAGCTTTCTTT
once,TRBV7-8,.,TRBJ2-6,CASSPSSGANVLTF,TGTGCCAGCAGCCCGAGCTCTGGGGCCAACGTCCTGACTTTC
.,TRBV28,.,TRBJ1-4,CASIGGANEKLFF,TGTGCCAGCATTGGGGGGGCAAATGAAAAACTGTTTTTT
.,TRBV7-7,.,TRBJ2-1,CASSLDGRADNEQFF,TGTGCCAGCAGCTTAGACGGTCGTGCGGACAATGAGCAGTTCTTC
.,TRBV7-3,TRBD2,TRBJ2-1,CASSFTGTSIHNEQFF,TGTGCCAGCAGCTTTACCGGGACTAGCATCCACAATGAGCAGTTCTTC
.,TRBV7-8,.,TRBJ1-1,CASRRTLNTEAFF,TGTGCCAGCAGGCGTACTTTGAACACTGAAGCTTTCTTT
.,TRBV7-2,.,TRBJ1-4,CASSNRQVFATNEKLFF,TGTGCCAGCAGCAACCGACAGGTTTTCGCGACTAATGAAAAACTGTTTTTT
once,TRBV7-9,.,TRBJ1-2,CASSLDGVNYGYTF,TGTGCCAGCAGCTTAGACGGGGTGAACTATGGCTACACCTTC
once,TRBV5-1,TRBD1,TRBJ1-2,CASSPGQGNNYGYTF,TGCGCCAGCAGCCCGGGACAGGGCAATAACTATGGCTACACCTTC
.,TRBV30,.,TRBJ1-1,CAWSVWSVQGYMNTEAFF,TGTGCCTGGAGTGTATGGTCCGTACAGGGCTACATGAACACTGAAGCTTTCTTT
.,TRBV5-1,TRBD2,TRBJ2-5,CASSSTSDQYF,TGCGCCAGCAGCTCTACTAGCGACCAGTACTTC
.,TRBV19,.,TRBJ1-2,CASSTRDNYGYTF,TGTGCCAGTAGTACCCGGGATAACTATGGCTACACCTTC
.,TRBV24-1,.,TRBJ1-5,CATSDFPPGQGWIQPQHF,TGTGCCACCAGTGATTTCCCCCCTGGGCAGGGCTGGATTCAGCCCCAGCATTTT
.,TRBV10-3,.,TRBJ1-5,CAAADSGGNSNQPQHF,TGTGCCGCCGCTGATTCCGGAGGCAATAGCAATCAGCCCCAGCATTTT
.,TRBV6-5,TRBD2,TRBJ2-7,CASSQTSGRPREQYF,TGTGCCAGCAGCCAGACTAGCGGGAGACCGAGGGAGCAGTACTTC
.,TRBV19,.,TRBJ1-5,CASSMGREGSQPQHF,TGTGCCAGTAGTATGGGCAGGGAGGGGAGTCAGCCCCAGCATTTT